These 5 T cell receptor beta chains were sequenced from one sample in a study of blood T cell repertoires in COVID-19. Assay used: immunoSEQ multiplex PCR; TCRdb lists only in-frame clones, some missing. The sample has a few hundred thousand clones, roughly 81% seen once. Sample: PBMCs or T cells enriched from blood (not recorded which). Receptors were obtained from a woman aged 45-65 years who had been exposed to COVID-19.

The chain is built from TRBV5-4 and TRBJ2-3; 15 positions match TRBD2. With V trimmed by 4 bases and J by 6 bases, 3 bases remained unmatched. The CDR3 contains 15 residues. CDR1 and CDR2 from the germline V gene are SGHNT and YYREEE (reference sequence). The chain's CDR3 is CASSLGLAGGDTQYF. CDR3 bases: TGTGCCAGCAGCCTCGGACTAGCGGGGGGGGATACGCAGTATTTT.

This clone came up once. The gene calls are TRBV6-4 and TRBJ1-5; TRBD1 aligns across 9 bases. CDR1 is MRHNA, CDR2 SNTAGT, per germline. CDR3 length: 16 residues. The V gene end was trimmed by 5 bases and the J gene end by 2 bases; junction bases not matched to a gene: 7. The CDR3 protein is CASSYPDRGGNQPQHF. Here the CDR3 DNA reads TGTGCCAGCAGTTATCCGGACAGGGGAGGCAATCAGCCCCAGCATTTT.

The chain carries TRBV7-9 and TRBJ1-2; 9 bases map to TRBD1. Germline CDR1 is SEHNR and CDR2 is FQNEAQ (reference sequence). This CDR3 region has 17 residues. V lost 0 bases and J lost 3; bases outside the gene matches: 8. The CDR3 sequence is CASSLATSNRGHYGYTF. CDR3 nucleotides: TGTGCCAGCAGCTTAGCCACGTCTAACAGGGGGCACTATGGCTACACCTTC.

The chain joins TRBV7-2 to TRBJ1-1; 8 bases fit TRBD1. The germline V gene has CDR1 SGHTA and CDR2 FQGNSA. CDR3 size: 15 residues. V shed 4 bases, J shed 2 bases, and the junction held 6 bases outside the gene matches. The CDR3 loop reads CASSSPPGGNTEAFF. The CDR3, as DNA: TGTGCCAGCAGCTCCCCCCCAGGGGGCAACACTGAAGCTTTCTTT.

The chain joins TRBV5-4 to TRBJ1-6; 8 bases fit TRBD1. The CDR3 length is 16 residues. Trimming at V came to 6 bases and at J to 7 bases, leaving 12 bases not matched to a gene. Germline-derived CDR1 and CDR2 are SGHNT and YYREEE (reference sequence). CDR3 in amino acids: CASTSGQGPGNSPLHF. CDR3 DNA sequence: TGTGCCAGCACCAGCGGACAGGGTCCCGGAAATTCACCCCTCCACTTT.